This T cell receptor beta chain stems from a study of regulatory T cells in long-lasting Graves disease. Study-wide background: Patients with persistent Graves' disease had over 5 years of antithyroid drugs and persistent TSH receptor antibodies.

On this clonotype itself: Its specificity is not known.

The time point: persistent/refractory GD, antithyroid drugs over 5 years with positive TRAb. Making the TCR library involved RNA that had been extracted from PBMCs. General observations from the study: Samples came from peripheral blood alone, without thyroid tissue. Public clonotype sharing was higher in persistent than newly diagnosed patients.

CDR1 and CDR2 from the germline V gene are DFQATT and SNEGSKA (reference sequence). The CDR3 length is 11 residues. V was trimmed by 7 bases and J by 7 bases, leaving 10 bases between them. iRepertoire HTBI primers and Arm-PCR of CDR3 regions built TCR beta libraries. TCRdb processed the multiplex PCR reads anew with MiXCR; each CDR3 protein has one entry. Here the sample spans a few hundred thousand distinct CDR3 sequences, roughly 25% being singletons. The clonotype was recovered from a woman aged 40 to 49 with Graves disease. The V and J genes are TRBV20-1 and TRBJ2-2; the D is unclear. This specimen consisted of peripheral blood mononuclear cells (PBMCs), obtained when the disease was refractory, from a patient treated with antithyroid drugs. The CDR3 nucleotides read TGCAGTGTCCCCAGAGGCGGGGAGCTGTTTTTT. The encoded protein is CSVPRGGELFF.